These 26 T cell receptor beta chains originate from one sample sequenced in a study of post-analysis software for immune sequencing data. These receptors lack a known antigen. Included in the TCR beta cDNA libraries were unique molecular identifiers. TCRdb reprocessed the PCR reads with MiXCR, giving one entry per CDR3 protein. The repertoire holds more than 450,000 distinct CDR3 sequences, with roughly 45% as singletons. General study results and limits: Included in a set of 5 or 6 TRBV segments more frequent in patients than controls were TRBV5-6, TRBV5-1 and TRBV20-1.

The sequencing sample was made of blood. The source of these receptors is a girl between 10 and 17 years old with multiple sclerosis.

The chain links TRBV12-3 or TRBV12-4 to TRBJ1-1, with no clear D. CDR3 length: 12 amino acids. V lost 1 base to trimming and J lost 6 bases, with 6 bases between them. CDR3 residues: CASSLEVPEAFF. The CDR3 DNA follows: TGTGCCAGCAGTTTAGAGGTTCCTGAAGCTTTCTTT.

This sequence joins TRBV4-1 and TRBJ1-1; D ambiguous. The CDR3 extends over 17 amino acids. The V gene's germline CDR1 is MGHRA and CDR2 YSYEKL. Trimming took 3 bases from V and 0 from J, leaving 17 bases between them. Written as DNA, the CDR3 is TGCGCCAGCAGCCATTTGGCGAGGAGGGTAATGAACACTGAAGCTTTCTTT. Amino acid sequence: CASSHLARRVMNTEAFF.

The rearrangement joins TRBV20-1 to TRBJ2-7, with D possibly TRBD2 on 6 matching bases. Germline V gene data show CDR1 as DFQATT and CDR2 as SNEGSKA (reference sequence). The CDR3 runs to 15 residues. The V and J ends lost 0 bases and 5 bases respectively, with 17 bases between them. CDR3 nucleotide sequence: TGCAGTGCTAGAGATTATGCGGGGTCCCCCAACGAGCAGTACTTC. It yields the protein CSARDYAGSPNEQYF.

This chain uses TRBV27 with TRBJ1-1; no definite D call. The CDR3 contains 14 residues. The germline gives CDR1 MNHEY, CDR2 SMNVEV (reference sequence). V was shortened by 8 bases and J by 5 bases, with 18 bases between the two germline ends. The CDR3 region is CASRPLLGRTEAFF. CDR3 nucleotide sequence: TGTGCCAGCCGTCCTCTATTGGGTAGGACTGAAGCTTTCTTT.

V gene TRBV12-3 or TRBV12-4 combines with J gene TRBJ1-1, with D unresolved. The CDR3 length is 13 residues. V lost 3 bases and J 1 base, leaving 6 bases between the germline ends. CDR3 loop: CASSFKGNTEAFF. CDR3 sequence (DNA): TGTGCCAGCAGTTTTAAGGGGAACACTGAAGCTTTCTTT.

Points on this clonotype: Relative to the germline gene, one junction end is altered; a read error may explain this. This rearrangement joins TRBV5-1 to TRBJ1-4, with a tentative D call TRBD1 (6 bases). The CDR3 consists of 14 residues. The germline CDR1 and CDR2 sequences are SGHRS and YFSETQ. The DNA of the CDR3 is TGCGCCAGCAGCTTACAGGGCGTGGATGAGAAACTGTTTTTT. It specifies CASSLQGVDEKLFF.

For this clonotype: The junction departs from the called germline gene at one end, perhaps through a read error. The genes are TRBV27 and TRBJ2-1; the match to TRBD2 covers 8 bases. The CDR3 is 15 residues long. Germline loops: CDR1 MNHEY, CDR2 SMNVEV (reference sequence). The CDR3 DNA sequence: TGTGTCAGCAGTTTAAAAAGCGGGAGCGATAATGAGCAGTTCTTC. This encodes CVSSLKSGSDNEQFF.

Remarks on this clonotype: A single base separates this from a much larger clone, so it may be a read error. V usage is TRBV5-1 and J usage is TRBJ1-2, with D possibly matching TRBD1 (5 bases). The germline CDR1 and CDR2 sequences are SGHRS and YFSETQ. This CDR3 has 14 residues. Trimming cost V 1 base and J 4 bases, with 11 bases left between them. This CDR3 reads CASSLSGISYGYTF. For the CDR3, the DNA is TGCGCCAGCAGCTTGTCAGGGATCAGCTATGGCTACACCTTC.

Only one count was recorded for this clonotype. The DNA of the CDR3 is TGTGCCAGCAGTCCCCAGCTCACCGCCGGGAGTGGCTACACCTTC. Translated: CASSPQLTAGSGYTF. The gene calls are TRBV12-3 or TRBV12-4 and TRBJ1-2; D is uncertain. The V end lost 5 bases, the J end lost 7 bases, and 20 bases lay between the germline ends. This CDR3 spans 15 amino acids.

The CDR3 nucleotides read TGCGCCAGCAGCTTGGTAGGGGGTGACGGTCAGCCCCAGCATTTT. Translation gives CASSLVGGDGQPQHF. This sequence joins TRBV5-1 and TRBJ1-5, with D possibly TRBD1 on 6 matching bases. Trimming removed 0 bases at V and 6 bases at J, with 13 bases between. CDR1 SGHRS and CDR2 YFSETQ come from the germline V gene. The CDR3 spans 15 residues.

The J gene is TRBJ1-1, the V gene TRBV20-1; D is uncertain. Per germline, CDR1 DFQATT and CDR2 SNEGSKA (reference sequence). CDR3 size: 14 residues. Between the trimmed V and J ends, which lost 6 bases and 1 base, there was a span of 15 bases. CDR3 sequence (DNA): TGCAGTGCCGATGCCCGTTGGAGGAACACTGAAGCTTTCTTT. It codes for CSADARWRNTEAFF.

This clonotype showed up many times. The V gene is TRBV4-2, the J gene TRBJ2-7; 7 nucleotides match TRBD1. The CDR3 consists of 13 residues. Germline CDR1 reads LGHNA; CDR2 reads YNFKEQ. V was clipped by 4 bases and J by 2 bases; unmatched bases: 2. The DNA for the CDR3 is TGTGCCAGCAGCCCCGACAGGGCCTACGAGCAGTACTTC. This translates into CASSPDRAYEQYF.

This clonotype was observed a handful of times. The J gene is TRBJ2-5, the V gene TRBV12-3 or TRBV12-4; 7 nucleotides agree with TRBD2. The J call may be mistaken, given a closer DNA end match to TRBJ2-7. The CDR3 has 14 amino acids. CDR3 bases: TGTGCCAGCACCCACGGGGAGGGTAGGTACGAGCAGTACTTC. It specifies CASTHGEGRYEQYF.

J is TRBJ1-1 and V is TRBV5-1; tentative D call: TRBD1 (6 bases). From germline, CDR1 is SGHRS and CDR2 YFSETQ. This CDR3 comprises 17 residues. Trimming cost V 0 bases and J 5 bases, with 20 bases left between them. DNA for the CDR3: TGCGCCAGCAGCTTGGGTATGGGGGCCCTCCGTTCGACTGAAGCTTTCTTT. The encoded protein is CASSLGMGALRSTEAFF.

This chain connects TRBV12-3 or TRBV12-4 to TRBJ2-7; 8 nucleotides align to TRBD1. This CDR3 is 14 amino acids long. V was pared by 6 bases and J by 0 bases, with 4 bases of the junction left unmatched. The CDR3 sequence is CASRFGTGSYEQYF. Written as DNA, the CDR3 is TGTGCCAGCAGGTTTGGGACAGGCTCCTACGAGCAGTACTTC.

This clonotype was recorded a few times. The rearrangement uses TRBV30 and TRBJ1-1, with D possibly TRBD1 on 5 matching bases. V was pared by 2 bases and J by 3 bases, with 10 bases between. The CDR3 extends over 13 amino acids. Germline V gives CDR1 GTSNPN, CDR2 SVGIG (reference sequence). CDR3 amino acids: CAWSPDSYTEAFF. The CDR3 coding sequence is TGTGCCTGGAGTCCAGACAGTTACACTGAAGCTTTCTTT.

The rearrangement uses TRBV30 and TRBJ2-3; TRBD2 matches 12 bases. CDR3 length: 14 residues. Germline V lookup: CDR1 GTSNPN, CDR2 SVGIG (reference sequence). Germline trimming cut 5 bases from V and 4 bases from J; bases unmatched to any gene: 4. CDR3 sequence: CAWSSGRGADTQYF. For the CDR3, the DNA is TGTGCCTGGTCTAGCGGGAGGGGCGCAGATACGCAGTATTTT.

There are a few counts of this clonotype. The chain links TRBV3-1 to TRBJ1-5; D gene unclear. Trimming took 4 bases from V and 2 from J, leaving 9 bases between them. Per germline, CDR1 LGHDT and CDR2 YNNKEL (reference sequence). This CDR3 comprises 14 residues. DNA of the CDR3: TGTGCCAGCAGCCCTTCGGCCGGCAATCAGCCCCAGCATTTT. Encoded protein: CASSPSAGNQPQHF.

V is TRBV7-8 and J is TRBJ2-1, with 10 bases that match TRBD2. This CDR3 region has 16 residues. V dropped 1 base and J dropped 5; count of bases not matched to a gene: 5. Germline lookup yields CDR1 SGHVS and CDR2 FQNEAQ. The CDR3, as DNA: TGTGCCAGCAGCTTAGTCCTAACTAGCGGGAACAATGAGCAGTTCTTC. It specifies CASSLVLTSGNNEQFF.

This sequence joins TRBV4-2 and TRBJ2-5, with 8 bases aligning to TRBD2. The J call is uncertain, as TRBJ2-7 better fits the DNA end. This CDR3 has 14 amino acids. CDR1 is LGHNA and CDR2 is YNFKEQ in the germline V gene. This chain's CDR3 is CASSQSGGSNEQYF. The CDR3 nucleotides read TGTGCCAGCAGCCAAAGCGGGGGAAGCAACGAGCAGTACTTC.

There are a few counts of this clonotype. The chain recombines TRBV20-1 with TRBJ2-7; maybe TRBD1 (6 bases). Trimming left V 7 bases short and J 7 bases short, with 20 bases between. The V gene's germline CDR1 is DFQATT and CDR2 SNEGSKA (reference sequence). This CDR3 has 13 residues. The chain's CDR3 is CSVGGTLKGEQYF. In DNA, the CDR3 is TGCAGTGTAGGTGGGACACTAAAAGGGGAGCAGTACTTC.

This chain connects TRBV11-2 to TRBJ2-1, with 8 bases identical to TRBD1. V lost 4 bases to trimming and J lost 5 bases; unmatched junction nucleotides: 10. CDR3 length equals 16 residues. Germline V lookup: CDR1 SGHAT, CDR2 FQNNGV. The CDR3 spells CASSWGRGQVNNEQFF. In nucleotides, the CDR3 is TGTGCCAGCAGCTGGGGCAGGGGACAGGTCAACAATGAGCAGTTCTTC. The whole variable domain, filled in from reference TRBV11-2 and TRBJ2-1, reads EAGVAQSPRYKIIEKRQSVAFWCNPISGHATLYWYQQILGQGPKLLIQFQNNGVVDDSQLPKDRFSAERLKGVDSTLKIQPAKLEDSAVYLCASSWGRGQVNNEQFFGPGTRLTVL.

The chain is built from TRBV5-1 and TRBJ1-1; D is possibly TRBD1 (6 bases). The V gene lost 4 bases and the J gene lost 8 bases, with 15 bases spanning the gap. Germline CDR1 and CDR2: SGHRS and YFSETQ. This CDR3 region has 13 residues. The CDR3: CASSAGVRAEAFF. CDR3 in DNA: TGCGCCAGCAGCGCAGGGGTTCGGGCCGAAGCTTTCTTT.

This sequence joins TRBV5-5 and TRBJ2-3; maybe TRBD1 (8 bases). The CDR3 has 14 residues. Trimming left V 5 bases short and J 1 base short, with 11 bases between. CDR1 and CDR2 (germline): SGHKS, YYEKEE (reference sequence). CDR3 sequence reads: CASRAGQGTDTQYF. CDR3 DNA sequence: TGTGCCAGCAGAGCGGGACAGGGCACAGATACGCAGTATTTT. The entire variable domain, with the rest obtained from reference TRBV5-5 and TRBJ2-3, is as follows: DAGVTQSPTHLIKTRGQQVTLRCSPISGHKSVSWYQQVLGQGPQFIFQYYEKEERGRGNFPDRFSARQFPNYSSELNVNALLLGDSALYLCASRAGQGTDTQYFGPGTRLTVL.

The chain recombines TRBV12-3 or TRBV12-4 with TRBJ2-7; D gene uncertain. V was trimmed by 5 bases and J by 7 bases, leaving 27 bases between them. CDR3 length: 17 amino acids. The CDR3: CASSERRLLGGYNEQYF. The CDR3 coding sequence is TGTGCCAGCAGTGAACGTCGACTCCTTGGTGGCTACAATGAGCAGTACTTC.

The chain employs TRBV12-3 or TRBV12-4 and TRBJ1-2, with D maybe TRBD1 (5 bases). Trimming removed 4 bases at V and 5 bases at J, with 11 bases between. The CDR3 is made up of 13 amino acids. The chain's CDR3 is CASSYGGLYGYTF. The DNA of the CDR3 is TGTGCCAGCAGTTACGGGGGTTTATATGGCTACACCTTC.